This T cell receptor (beta chain) was sequenced for a study of blood T cell repertoires in COVID-19. Study as a whole: The origin of the acute and convalescent COVID-19 samples was the United States, Italy and Spain. Nucleic acid was either cDNA or gDNA, and it came from T cells, B-cell-depleted T cells, or PBMCs.

The V gene lost 6 bases and the J gene lost 7 bases, with 16 bases spanning the gap. Germline-derived CDR1 and CDR2 are SGHVS and FQNEAQ. The CDR3 runs to 15 residues. Original data processing: Reference gene primer amplification yielded estimated nucleated cell counts. Repertoires were generated with immunoSEQ multiplex PCR, while TCRdb's copy carries only in-frame clones and drops some. V and J calls and clone size are copied from that table; D and trimming were computed from the DNA. The sample has about 190,000 clones; 90% are singletons. The material sequenced was peripheral blood. The chain couples TRBV7-8 to TRBJ1-6; D is undetermined. The receptor comes from a man over 45 with acute or convalescent COVID-19. The CDR3 loop is CASSPRRAGNSPLHF. DNA for the CDR3: TGTGCCAGCAGTCCTAGGCGGGCGGGCAATTCACCCCTCCACTTT.